The 2 T cell receptor beta chains below all came from one sample that was sequenced in a study of blood T cell repertoires in COVID-19. Clones were read by immunoSEQ multiplex PCR, and TCRdb kept only the in-frame ones, dropping some. Here the sample spans tens of thousands of clones, just under 85% being singletons. What was sequenced was peripheral blood. Receptors were obtained from a man in his fifties with active COVID-19.

The chain carries TRBV7-3 and TRBJ2-1, with 10 bases that match TRBD2. Trimming cost V 1 base and J 5 bases; bases outside gene matches: 8. The germline gives CDR1 SGHTA, CDR2 FQGTGA. This CDR3 has 17 residues. As DNA, the CDR3 is TGTGCCAGCAGCTTAAGACCCACTAGCGGGGTGAACAATGAGCAGTTCTTC. Residues: CASSLRPTSGVNNEQFF.

The chain links TRBV7-3 to TRBJ2-1, with D possibly being TRBD2 (5 bases). Germline CDR1 and CDR2: SGHTA and FQGTGA. This CDR3 is 13 amino acids long. V dropped 2 bases and J dropped 6 bases, with 8 bases sitting between them. The CDR3 region has the DNA TGTGCCAGCAGCTTAGGCCTAGCCAATGAGCAGTTCTTC. Protein sequence: CASSLGLANEQFF.